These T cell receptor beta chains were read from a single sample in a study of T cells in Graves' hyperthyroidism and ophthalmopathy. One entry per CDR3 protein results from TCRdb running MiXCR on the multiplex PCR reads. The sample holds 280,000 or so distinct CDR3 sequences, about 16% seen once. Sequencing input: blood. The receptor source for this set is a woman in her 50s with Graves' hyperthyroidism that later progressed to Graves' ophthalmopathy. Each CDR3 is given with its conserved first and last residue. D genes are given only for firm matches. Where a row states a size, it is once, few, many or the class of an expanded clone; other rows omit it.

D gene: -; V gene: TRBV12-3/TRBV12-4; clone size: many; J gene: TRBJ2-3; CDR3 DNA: TGTGCCAGCAGTTATCAACAGGGAGGGGGAGATACGCAGTATTTT; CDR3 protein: CASSYQQGGGDTQYF
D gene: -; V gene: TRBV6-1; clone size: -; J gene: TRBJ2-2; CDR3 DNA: TGTGCCAGCAGCAGAACAGAGACCGGGGAGCTGTTTTTT; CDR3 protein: CASSRTETGELFF
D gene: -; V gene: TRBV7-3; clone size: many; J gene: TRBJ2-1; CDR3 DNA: TGTGCCAGCAGCTTAACGCCCCGGACTTTATACAATGAGCAGTTCTTC; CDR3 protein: CASSLTPRTLYNEQFF
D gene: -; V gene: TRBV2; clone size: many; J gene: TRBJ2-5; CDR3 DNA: TGTGCCAGCAGTGTGGCAGGGGCTCAAGAGACCCAGTACTTC; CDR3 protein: CASSVAGAQETQYF
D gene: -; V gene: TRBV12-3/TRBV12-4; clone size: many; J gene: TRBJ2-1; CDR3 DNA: TGTGCCAGCAGTCCCTCCAGGGGCTCCTACAATGAGCAGTTCTTC; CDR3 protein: CASSPSRGSYNEQFF
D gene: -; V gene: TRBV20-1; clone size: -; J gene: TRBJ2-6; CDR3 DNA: TGCAGTGCCCCGAATGGGGTCTCTGGGGCCAACGTCCTGACTTTC; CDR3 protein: CSAPNGVSGANVLTF
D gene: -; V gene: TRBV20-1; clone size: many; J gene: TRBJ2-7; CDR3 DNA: TGCAGTGCTCACCACACAGGGTTCTACGAGCAGTACTTC; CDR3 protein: CSAHHTGFYEQYF
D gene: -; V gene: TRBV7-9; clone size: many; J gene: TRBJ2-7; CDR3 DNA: TGTGCCAGCAGCTTAGAGGCGGCCCACCGCTCCTACGAGCAGTACTTC; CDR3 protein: CASSLEAAHRSYEQYF
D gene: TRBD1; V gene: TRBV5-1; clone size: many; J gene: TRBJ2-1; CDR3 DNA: TGCGCCAGCAGCTGGACAGGGATCGGGGACAATGAGCAGTTCTTC; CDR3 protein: CASSWTGIGDNEQFF
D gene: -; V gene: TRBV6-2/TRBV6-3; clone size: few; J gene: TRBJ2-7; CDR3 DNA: TGTGCCAGCAGTTACCCCAGGACCCCTTTCCCGTACGAGCAGTACTTC; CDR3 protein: CASSYPRTPFPYEQYF
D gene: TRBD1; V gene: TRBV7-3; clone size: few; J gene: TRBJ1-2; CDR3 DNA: TGTGCCAGCAGCCGGGACAGGGAAAGCGACTACACCTTC; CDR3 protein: CASSRDRESDYTF
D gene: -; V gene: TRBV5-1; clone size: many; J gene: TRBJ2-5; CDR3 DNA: TGCGCCAGCAGCTTGGGCAGGCAAGAGACCCAGTACTTC; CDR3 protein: CASSLGRQETQYF
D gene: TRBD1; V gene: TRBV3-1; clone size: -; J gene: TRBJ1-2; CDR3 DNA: TGTGCCAGCAGCCAGGACTGGACAGGGGATGGCTACACCTTC; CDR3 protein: CASSQDWTGDGYTF
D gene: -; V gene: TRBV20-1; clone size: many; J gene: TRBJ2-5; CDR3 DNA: TGCAGTGCTAGAGAGGGGAGACAAGAGACCCAGTACTTC; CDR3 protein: CSAREGRQETQYF
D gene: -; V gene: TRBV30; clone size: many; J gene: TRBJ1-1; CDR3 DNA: TGTGCCTGGACCCGTGGGCCTTACACTGAAGCTTTCTTT; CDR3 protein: CAWTRGPYTEAFF
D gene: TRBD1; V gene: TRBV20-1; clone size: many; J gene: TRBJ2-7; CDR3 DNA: TGCAGTGCTAAGGGGGCCTCGGGCGAGCAGTACTTC; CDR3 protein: CSAKGASGEQYF
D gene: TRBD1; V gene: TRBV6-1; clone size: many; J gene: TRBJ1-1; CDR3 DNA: TGTGCCAGCAGTGAGACAGGGACCGTCACTGAAGCTTTCTTT; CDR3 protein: CASSETGTVTEAFF
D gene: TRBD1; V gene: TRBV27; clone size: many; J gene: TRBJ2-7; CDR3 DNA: TGTGCCAGCAGTTTATCGGTAGGGACAGCCTCCTACGAGCAGTACTTC; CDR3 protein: CASSLSVGTASYEQYF
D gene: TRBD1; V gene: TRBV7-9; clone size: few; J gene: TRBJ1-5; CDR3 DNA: TGTGCCAGCAGCTTAGGGGACAGTCAACCTTGGGCGCCCCAGCATTTT; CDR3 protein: CASSLGDSQPWAPQHF
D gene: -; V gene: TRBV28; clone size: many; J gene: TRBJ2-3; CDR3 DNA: TGTGCCAGCAGTTCTTTTCCGGAGGGAGGAGATACGCAGTATTTT; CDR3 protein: CASSSFPEGGDTQYF